This T cell receptor beta chain was identified during a study of blood T cell repertoires in COVID-19. The wider study: The study drew acute and convalescent COVID-19 samples from the United States, Italy and Spain. The analysed material was cDNA or gDNA that came from T cells, B-cell-depleted T cells, or PBMCs.

In the original analysis: Amplification of reference gene primers was used by the study to estimate nucleated cell counts. This table comes from immunoSEQ multiplex PCR, and its TCRdb copy is limited to in-frame clones, with some not included. V, J and clone size derive from that table, while D and trimming were established from the DNA sequence. The sample contains around 250,000 clones, about 80% of which appear only once. V shed 0 bases and J 8 bases; nucleotides not matched to a gene: 6. CDR1 is SEHNR, CDR2 FQNEAQ, per germline (reference sequence). The CDR3 is 15 amino acids. The genes are TRBV7-9 and TRBJ1-2, with TRBD1 matching 10 bases. Sequenced sample: peripheral blood. The receptor's source is a woman older than 75 with acute or convalescent COVID-19. In nucleotides, the CDR3 is TGTGCCAGCAGCTTAGCGCGACAGGGGGCGCGAGGCTACACCTTC. It yields the protein CASSLARQGARGYTF.